The 15 T cell receptor beta chains reported below all come from one sample, sequenced in a study of cytomegalovirus exposure and HLA in healthy donors. It was with 60 Vbeta and 13 Jbeta primers that the PCR ran. Using immunoSEQ multiplex PCR, the repertoire was profiled, and TCRdb retains in-frame clones only, with some absent. Of under 150,000 clones listed, 75% to 90% are singletons. Input material: PBMCs. These receptors originate from a woman aged 30 to 39 in good health and CMV-seropositive.

V gene TRBV9 combines with J gene TRBJ2-3; 9 positions match TRBD2. The V gene end was trimmed by 0 bases and the J gene end by 0 bases; junction bases not matched to a gene: 11. The CDR3 loop spans 19 amino acids. Per germline, CDR1 SGDLS and CDR2 YYNGEE. DNA for the CDR3: TGTGCCAGCAGCGTAGCGGGTAGCGGGGGAGCTATCAGCACAGATACGCAGTATTTT. It is translated as CASSVAGSGGAISTDTQYF.

The chain employs TRBV6-5 and TRBJ1-1, with D maybe TRBD1 (6 bases). Germline loops: CDR1 MNHEY, CDR2 SVGAGI. V lost 5 bases, J lost 1 base, and 11 bases lay in between. This CDR3 is 14 amino acids long. CDR3: CASSLSTGNTEAFF. In nucleotides, the CDR3 is TGTGCCAGCAGTCTCTCGACAGGGAACACTGAAGCTTTCTTT.

This clone showed up just once. The chain joins TRBV19 to TRBJ1-2; 7 nucleotides line up with TRBD1. CDR3 length equals 14 residues. After removal of 7 bases from V and 4 bases from J, the junction contained 9 bases not matched to a gene. Per the germline V gene, CDR1 is LNHDA and CDR2 is SQIVND (reference sequence). The CDR3 protein is CASKRDSQTYGYTF. CDR3 DNA sequence: TGTGCCAGTAAAAGGGACAGCCAGACCTATGGCTACACCTTC.

Only one count was recorded for this clone. This chain uses TRBV7-9 with TRBJ2-7, with TRBD1 matching 9 bases. Per the germline V gene, CDR1 is SEHNR and CDR2 is FQNEAQ (reference sequence). The CDR3 is made up of 15 amino acids. J lost 3 bases, V lost 5 bases, and 8 bases had no gene match. The chain's CDR3 is CASSPGTGPYYEQYF. CDR3 bases: TGTGCCAGCAGCCCAGGGACAGGGCCCTACTACGAGCAGTACTTC.

The chain uses TRBV2 and TRBJ2-1, with D perhaps TRBD1 (5 bases). This CDR3 comprises 15 residues. The ends were cut back, 1 base at V and 6 bases at J, with 13 bases in the middle. The germline V gene encodes CDR1 SNHLY and CDR2 FYNNEI. CDR3 coding DNA: TGTGCCAGCAGTGAAGGGACATTGGGCCTCAATGAGCAGTTCTTC. This gives the protein CASSEGTLGLNEQFF.

The V call is TRBV6-1, the J call TRBJ1-2, with 10 bases lining up with TRBD1. There are 19 residues in the CDR3. Germline loops: CDR1 MNHNS, CDR2 SASEGT. J was trimmed by 4 bases and V by 4 bases; bases with no gene match: 18. The CDR3 here is CASSAAFGTGALSSYGYTF. CDR3 DNA: TGTGCCAGCAGTGCCGCTTTCGGGACAGGGGCTCTCTCTTCCTATGGCTACACCTTC.

This rearrangement joins TRBV28 to TRBJ1-4; D is possibly TRBD1 (5 bases). V lost 6 bases to trimming and J lost 10 bases, with 18 bases between them. This CDR3 has 14 amino acids. Germline values: CDR1 MDHEN, CDR2 SYDVKM. CDR3 sequence: CASSNRAGVGKLFF. For the CDR3, the DNA is TGTGCCAGCAGCAACCGGGCGGGGGTTGGAAAACTGTTTTTT.

The rearrangement links TRBV5-1 to TRBJ1-2; D unresolved. This CDR3 is 13 amino acids long. The V and J ends lost 4 bases and 3 bases respectively, with 10 bases between them. Germline lookup yields CDR1 SGHRS and CDR2 YFSETQ. The CDR3 sequence is CASSRGFDYGYTF. The CDR3 nucleotides are TGCGCCAGCAGCCGCGGCTTTGACTATGGCTACACCTTC.

This chain uses TRBV5-6 with TRBJ1-2; 8 nucleotides line up with TRBD1. The junction had 6 bases not matched to a gene; V was cut back by 6 bases and J by 8 bases. The germline CDR1 and CDR2 sequences are SGHDT and YYEEEE. This CDR3 has 12 amino acids. In nucleotides, the CDR3 is TGTGCCAGCAACAGGGGGGAGTCCGGCTACACCTTC. Residues: CASNRGESGYTF. The full variable domain, its missing parts supplied by reference TRBV5-6 and TRBJ1-2, is DAGVTQSPTHLIKTRGQQVTLRCSPKSGHDTVSWYQQALGQGPQFIFQYYEEEERQRGNFPDRFSGHQFPNYSSELNVNALLLGDSALYLCASNRGESGYTFGSGTRLTVV.

Only a few counts were recorded for this clone. The chain carries TRBV10-3 and TRBJ1-2, with a weak D call TRBD1 (6 bases). The CDR3 length is 14 residues. V gave up 0 bases and J gave up 4 bases, with 9 bases separating them. Looked up from germline, CDR1 is ENHRY and CDR2 is SYGVKD. In DNA form, the CDR3 reads TGTGCCATCAGTGAGTCAGGACAGTCCTATGGCTACACCTTC. Translation gives CAISESGQSYGYTF.

The genes are TRBV28 and TRBJ2-5; D is ambiguous. Germline-derived CDR1 and CDR2 are MDHEN and SYDVKM. V lost 6 bases to trimming and J lost 6 bases, with 17 bases between them. The CDR3 has 14 residues. CDR3 amino acids: CASSRDILEKTQYF. CDR3 nucleotide sequence: TGTGCCAGCAGCCGCGACATATTGGAAAAGACCCAGTACTTC.

This chain links TRBV7-9 with TRBJ1-4, with D unresolved. The V end lost 10 bases, the J end lost 5 bases, and 17 bases lay between the germline ends. This CDR3 is built from 14 residues. The germline V gene has CDR1 SEHNR and CDR2 FQNEAQ (reference sequence). The CDR3 region is CATSLATENEKLFF. CDR3 in DNA: TGTGCCACCTCCCTGGCGACGGAGAATGAAAAACTGTTTTTT.

This clone was recorded once. The chain is built from TRBV5-6 and TRBJ2-1, with 10 positions matching TRBD2. With 4 bases clipped from V and 4 bases from J, the junction kept 5 bases outside the gene matches. Germline V gene data show CDR1 as SGHDT and CDR2 as YYEEEE. The CDR3 is made up of 15 amino acids. The CDR3 DNA is TGTGCCAGCAGCCAAGGACTAGCGGCGTACAATGAGCAGTTCTTC. Protein product: CASSQGLAAYNEQFF.

This rearrangement joins TRBV11-1 to TRBJ2-7; TRBD2 aligns across 10 bases. Germline V gene sequence: CDR1 SGHAT, CDR2 FQDESV (reference sequence). The CDR3 has 15 amino acids. Trimming cost V 5 bases and J 6 bases; bases outside gene matches: 10. CDR3 in amino acids: CASSPSGGATREQYF. Written as DNA, the CDR3 is TGTGCCAGCAGCCCGAGCGGGGGGGCCACCCGCGAGCAGTACTTC.

The chain joins TRBV2 to TRBJ2-2, with 10 bases fitting TRBD1. The CDR3 has 16 residues. Germline loops: CDR1 SNHLY, CDR2 FYNNEI. V shed 4 bases and J 6 bases; nucleotides not matched to a gene: 8. The CDR3 reads CASSVRQGALPGELFF. CDR3 DNA: TGTGCCAGCAGTGTCCGACAGGGGGCGCTCCCCGGGGAGCTGTTTTTT. Full variable domain (remainder filled in from reference TRBV2 and TRBJ2-2): EPEVTQTPSHQVTQMGQEVILRCVPISNHLYFYWYRQILGQKVEFLVSFYNNEISEKSEIFDDQFSVERPDGSNFTLKIRSTKLEDSAMYFCASSVRQGALPGELFFGEGSRLTVL.